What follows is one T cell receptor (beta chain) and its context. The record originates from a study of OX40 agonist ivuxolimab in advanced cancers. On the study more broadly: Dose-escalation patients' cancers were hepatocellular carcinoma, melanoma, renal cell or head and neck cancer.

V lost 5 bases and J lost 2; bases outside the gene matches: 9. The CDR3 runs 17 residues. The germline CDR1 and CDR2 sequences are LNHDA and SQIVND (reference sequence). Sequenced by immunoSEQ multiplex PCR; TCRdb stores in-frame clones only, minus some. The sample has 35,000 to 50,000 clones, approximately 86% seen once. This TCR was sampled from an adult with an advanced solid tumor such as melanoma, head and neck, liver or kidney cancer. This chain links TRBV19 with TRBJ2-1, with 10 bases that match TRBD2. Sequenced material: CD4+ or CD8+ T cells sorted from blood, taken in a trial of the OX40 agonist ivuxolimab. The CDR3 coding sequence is TGTGCCAGTAGTCCCGGGACTAGCGTCAGGCCCTACAATGAGCAGTTCTTC. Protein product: CASSPGTSVRPYNEQFF. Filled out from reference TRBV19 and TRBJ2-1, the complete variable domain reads DGGITQSPKYLFRKEGQNVTLSCEQNLNHDAMYWYRQDPGQGLRLIYYSQIVNDFQKGDIAEGYSVSREKKESFPLTVTSAQKNPTAFYLCASSPGTSVRPYNEQFFGPGTRLTVL.